This T cell receptor beta chain was identified in a study of blood T cell repertoires in COVID-19. Methods used by the authors: Amplification of reference gene primers provided the estimated nucleated cell counts. Clones were sequenced by immunoSEQ multiplex PCR, and TCRdb holds only the in-frame ones, with some missing. For V, J and clone size, that table is used; D and trimming come from the DNA. Of over 90,000 clones in the sample, roughly 81% were seen once. Germline V gives CDR1 MNHNY, CDR2 SVGAGI (reference sequence). This CDR3 has 14 amino acids. The V gene lost 1 base and the J gene lost 0 bases, with 6 bases spanning the gap.

The chain joins TRBV6-6 to TRBJ1-1; tentatively, D is TRBD1 (5 bases). The source is an elderly man with COVID-19, enrolled during active disease. Sequencing input: peripheral blood. The CDR3 protein is CASSYWGVNTEAFF. For the CDR3, the DNA is TGTGCCAGCAGTTACTGGGGGGTGAACACTGAAGCTTTCTTT.